The clone carrying this TCR beta chain was detected only a few times. These data originate in a study of T-cell reconstitution after alpha-beta-depleted transplantation in children. Germline V CDR1 and CDR2: SGHTA, FQGNSA. This CDR3 has 12 residues. The V and J ends lost 1 base and 8 bases respectively, with 8 bases between them. The library targeted TCRbeta and was prepared with unique molecular identifiers. MiXCR, applied by TCRdb to the PCR reads, yields one record per CDR3 protein. The sample includes 350,000 to 400,000 distinct CDR3 sequences, about an eighth of them seen just once. The chain combines TRBV7-2 with TRBJ1-2, with D unresolved. The sequence was obtained from a human donor who donated a stem cell graft to a child with Fanconi anemia. The source material was PBMCs, sampled from the stem cell graft. The CDR3 loop is CASSLDLGGYTF. The CDR3 coding sequence is TGTGCCAGCAGCTTAGATTTGGGAGGCTACACCTTC.